Below are 17 T cell receptor beta chains sequenced from a single sample in a study of shared clonotypes between healthy human individuals. Sequenced by immunoSEQ multiplex PCR; TCRdb stores in-frame clones only, minus some. Here the sample spans 2 million to 2.5 million clones, nearly 97% being singletons. The material sequenced was naive CD4+ T cells sorted from blood. Subset denoted: CD45RA+ positively selected. Source of these receptors: a young man in good health.

The chain recombines TRBV11-2 with TRBJ2-7, with a weak D call TRBD1 (6 bases). The CDR3 has 15 residues. The V and J ends lost 4 bases and 6 bases respectively, with 19 bases between them. Germline V gives CDR1 SGHAT, CDR2 FQNNGV. CDR3 region: CASSSDRGGRGEQYF. In nucleotides, the CDR3 is TGTGCCAGCAGCTCCGACCGAGGGGGTCGCGGCGAGCAGTACTTC.

In the case of this clone: Additional DNA sequences in this sample encode the identical CDR3. This chain joins TRBV5-1 and TRBJ1-1; D ambiguous. The V gene lost 5 bases and the J gene lost 3 bases, with 11 bases spanning the gap. This CDR3 region has 13 residues. Per germline, CDR1 SGHRS and CDR2 YFSETQ. The CDR3 is CASSPTGDTEAFF. The CDR3 DNA reads TGCGCCAGCAGTCCAACTGGGGACACTGAAGCTTTCTTT.

The count of this clone is one. J is TRBJ2-3 and V is TRBV5-1; the D gene could be TRBD1 or TRBD2 (7 bases each). Trimming removed 4 bases at V and 5 bases at J, with 17 bases between. CDR3 length: 15 residues. Germline CDR1 reads SGHRS; CDR2 reads YFSETQ. The CDR3 loop is CASSLGRGQGDTQYF. The CDR3 region has the DNA TGCGCCAGCAGCCTGGGGAGGGGGCAAGGAGATACGCAGTATTTT.

Worth noting for this clone: Different DNA sequences within this sample yield the same CDR3. The chain recombines TRBV5-1 with TRBJ2-2; D perhaps matches TRBD1 (5 bases). The germline V and J ends were trimmed by 0 bases and 0 bases, with 6 bases remaining between them. Germline V CDR1 and CDR2: SGHRS, YFSETQ. The CDR3 loop spans 15 amino acids. In DNA form, the CDR3 reads TGCGCCAGCAGCTTGGAGGGGCCGAACACCGGGGAGCTGTTTTTT. It translates to CASSLEGPNTGELFF. The full variable domain, completed using reference TRBV5-1 and TRBJ2-2, is KAGVTQTPRYLIKTRGQQVTLSCSPISGHRSVSWYQQTPGQGLQFLFEYFSETQRNKGNFPGRFSGRQFSNSRSEMNVSTLELGDSALYLCASSLEGPNTGELFFGEGSRLTVL.

This chain joins TRBV30 and TRBJ1-5; D ambiguous. Germline assignment: CDR1 GTSNPN and CDR2 SVGIG (reference sequence). V lost 3 bases and J 7 bases, leaving 13 bases between the germline ends. This CDR3 region has 13 residues. CDR3 DNA sequence: TGTGCCTGGAGCACGCAGGAGGGACAGCCCCAGCATTTT. It encodes CAWSTQEGQPQHF.

This rearrangement joins TRBV25-1 to TRBJ2-1, with 12 bases aligning to TRBD2. J gave up 0 bases and V 6 bases, and 6 bases lay outside the gene matches. The germline gives CDR1 MGHDK, CDR2 SYGVNS. The CDR3 is 17 amino acids. Here the CDR3 DNA reads TGTGCCAGCAGGGCTAGCGGGGGGGTGAGCTCCTACAATGAGCAGTTCTTC. Translating gives CASRASGGVSSYNEQFF.

This clone was found once. The V gene is TRBV7-2, the J gene TRBJ1-1; TRBD1 matches at 7 bases. The CDR3 loop spans 13 amino acids. J gave up 6 bases and V 3 bases, and 4 bases lay outside the gene matches. Germline V gene lookup returns CDR1 SGHTA and CDR2 FQGNSA. CDR3 loop: CASSFYRGAEAFF. CDR3 in DNA: TGTGCCAGCAGCTTTTACAGGGGCGCTGAAGCTTTCTTT.

The rearrangement joins TRBV18 to TRBJ1-6; weak D call: TRBD1 (6 bases). Germline V lookup: CDR1 KGHSH, CDR2 LQKENI. V was pared by 5 bases and J by 8 bases, with 13 bases between. The CDR3 is made up of 14 amino acids. CDR3: CASSSTGWDSPLHF. CDR3 DNA: TGTGCCAGCTCATCGACAGGCTGGGATTCACCCCTCCACTTT.

The V gene is TRBV5-4, the J gene TRBJ2-7, with D tentatively TRBD1 (5 bases). The germline gives CDR1 SGHNT, CDR2 YYREEE (reference sequence). This CDR3 region has 13 residues. The V end was cut by 6 bases, the J end by 5 bases, with 15 bases between. CDR3 amino acids: CASKRSGFDEQYF. CDR3 coding DNA: TGTGCCAGCAAACGATCAGGGTTTGACGAGCAGTACTTC.

The chain links TRBV19 to TRBJ1-6; D not certain. The CDR3 runs 16 residues. Trimming removed 3 bases at V and 2 bases at J, with 11 bases between. CDR1 and CDR2 (germline): LNHDA, SQIVND (reference sequence). The CDR3 is CASSISGSAYNSPLHF. DNA for the CDR3: TGTGCCAGTAGTATCTCCGGATCGGCCTATAATTCACCCCTCCACTTT. The whole variable domain, remainder taken from reference TRBV19 and TRBJ1-6, is DGGITQSPKYLFRKEGQNVTLSCEQNLNHDAMYWYRQDPGQGLRLIYYSQIVNDFQKGDIAEGYSVSREKKESFPLTVTSAQKNPTAFYLCASSISGSAYNSPLHFGNGTRLTVT.

A remark on this clone: This specimen includes other DNA sequences encoding the same CDR3. The rearrangement joins TRBV18 to TRBJ2-7; D might be TRBD1 (5 bases). Deletions cut 4 bases from V and 2 bases from J, with 9 bases between. Germline CDR1 is KGHSH and CDR2 is LQKENI. This CDR3 has 13 residues. This CDR3 is CASSQGLPYEQYF. CDR3 DNA: TGTGCCAGCTCACAGGGGCTCCCCTACGAGCAGTACTTC.

This chain connects TRBV7-9 to TRBJ1-5, with D maybe TRBD1 (6 bases). The CDR3 extends over 15 amino acids. With 5 bases removed from V and 3 bases from J, the gap between germline ends came to 14 bases. Germline V lookup: CDR1 SEHNR, CDR2 FQNEAQ (reference sequence). The CDR3 is CASSQGRGSNQPQHF. The CDR3 nucleotides read TGTGCCAGCAGCCAAGGCAGGGGCTCCAATCAGCCCCAGCATTTT.

The CDR3 region has the DNA TGTGCCAGCAGTTTCACAGGGAGTGGAAACACCATATATTTT. Protein sequence: CASSFTGSGNTIYF. V and J are TRBV6-5 and TRBJ1-3, with D maybe TRBD1 (6 bases). This CDR3 spans 14 amino acids. Trimming cost V 4 bases and J 3 bases, with 10 bases left between them. Germline V gene sequence: CDR1 MNHEY, CDR2 SVGAGI.

This rearrangement joins TRBV10-2 to TRBJ1-1; D ambiguous. The CDR3 contains 15 residues. Germline lookup yields CDR1 WSHSY and CDR2 SAAADI. Trimming pared 4 bases from V and 3 bases from J, leaving 15 bases between. This chain's CDR3 is CASSVENPMYTEAFF. The DNA of the CDR3 is TGCGCCAGCAGTGTGGAGAACCCTATGTACACTGAAGCTTTCTTT.

As to this clone: The same CDR3 also results from other DNA sequences found in this sample. The chain carries TRBV6-5 and TRBJ1-2; D uncertain. CDR3 length equals 14 residues. CDR1 is MNHEY, CDR2 SVGAGI, per germline. The V end lost 0 bases, the J end lost 4 bases, and 9 bases lay between the germline ends. The CDR3 sequence: CASSYSRTGYGYTF. The DNA of the CDR3 is TGTGCCAGCAGTTACTCTCGGACGGGCTATGGCTACACCTTC.

The chain is built from TRBV6-5 and TRBJ1-1, with D unclear. The CDR3 totals 13 residues. Germline lookup yields CDR1 MNHEY and CDR2 SVGAGI. Trimming shortened V by 5 bases and J by 4 bases, and 11 bases separated the two germline ends. CDR3 in amino acids: CASSPPVGTEAFF. CDR3 DNA: TGTGCCAGCAGTCCTCCGGTCGGCACTGAAGCTTTCTTT.

This chain connects TRBV6-5 to TRBJ1-5; a possible D gene is TRBD1 (6 bases). V was shortened by 4 bases and J by 0 bases, with 7 bases between the two germline ends. The CDR3 consists of 14 residues. The germline V gene encodes CDR1 MNHEY and CDR2 SVGAGI. As DNA, the CDR3 is TGTGCCAGCAGTTTAGGGGGTAGCAATCAGCCCCAGCATTTT. Translating gives CASSLGGSNQPQHF.